Below, one T cell receptor (beta chain) is given with its context. Its antigen remains unknown. Profiling relied on immunoSEQ multiplex PCR, and the TCRdb table lists in-frame clones only, not all of them. The sample has millions of clones; about 95% are singletons. The data belong to a study of shared clonotypes between healthy human individuals. Overall study context: Aged 18 to 49, the donors were a couple of women and a few men. There were three CD4 naive, three CD4 memory, two CD8 naive and one CD8 memory plates per donor.

Whole-study results and caveats: Memory subsets had estimated richness that was generally smaller than that of naive subsets. The donor pool, a small one, limited the genetic and exposure-history diversity represented.

The CDR3 consists of 15 residues. Germline CDR1 reads SGDLS; CDR2 reads YYNGEE. The V segment lost 0 bases and the J segment 6 bases; nucleotides outside the gene matches: 9. Positively selected for CCR7, the CD45RO-negative cells used as naive CD8 cells excluded terminally differentiated effector memory CD45RA+ cells. Sequencing input: naive CD8+ T cells sorted from blood. The TCR sequence derives from a man aged 18 to 35 in good health. This chain links TRBV9 with TRBJ2-7; TRBD1 agrees at 7 bases. DNA of the CDR3: TGTGCCAGCAGCGTAGGAGGGACAGTGGCCGGCGAGCAGTACTTC. It yields the protein CASSVGGTVAGEQYF.